This T cell receptor beta chain was captured in a study of regulatory T cells in long-lasting Graves disease. Whole-study context: Persistent Graves' disease denoted over 5 years of antithyroid drugs plus positive TSH receptor antibodies. Notes on the study in general: Persistent patients had more shared public clonotypes (approximately 2,700) than new patients (about 880).

HTBI primers from iRepertoire and Arm-PCR of CDR3 regions yielded the TCR beta libraries. TCRdb fed the multiplex PCR reads into MiXCR, producing one record per CDR3 protein. This table holds over 350,000 distinct CDR3 sequences, roughly 20% found once. The V gene lost 4 bases and the J gene lost 6 bases, with 16 bases spanning the gap. The germline V gene encodes CDR1 WSHSY and CDR2 SAAADI. The CDR3 length is 14 residues. Regarding time point: persistent/refractory GD, antithyroid drugs over 5 years with positive TRAb. The authors made the TCR library using RNA they extracted from PBMCs. EDTA tubes received approximately 9 milliliters of collected peripheral blood. Regarding this clonotype: Its antigen is undetermined.

This receptor was taken from a female donor with Graves disease. V is TRBV10-2 and J is TRBJ2-7; D is undetermined. Source: peripheral blood mononuclear cells (PBMCs), taken when the disease was refractory, from a patient treated with antithyroid drugs. CDR3 nucleotide sequence: TGCGCCAGCAGTGGCGTTGTGGGGTTTACCGAGCAGTACTTC. As protein: CASSGVVGFTEQYF.